This is a list of T cell receptor beta chains from one sample in a study of vaccination effects on CD4 cells after COVID-19. No antigen has been identified for these receptors. Using immunoSEQ multiplex PCR, the repertoire was profiled, and TCRdb retains in-frame clones only, with some absent. The table shows around 22,000 clones, with around 69% occurring only once. Sequences were derived from CD4+ T cells from PBMCs cultured with HCoV-229E spike peptides, sampled after COVID-19 vaccination. These receptors all come from a human donor who received a COVID-19 vaccine. Each CDR3 is given with its conserved first and last residue. A D gene is named only where the DNA matches it firmly. Size is stated for part of the rows, as once, few or many counts, or as a class when the clone is expanded.

V,length,D,size,J,CDR3,DNA
TRBV18,13,NA,NA,TRBJ1-2,CASSPLAVYGYTF,TGTGCCAGCTCACCACTGGCAGTTTATGGCTACACCTTC
TRBV5-4,14,TRBD1,NA,TRBJ2-4,CASSTTDRANIQYF,TGTGCCAGCAGCACTACGGACAGGGCAAACATTCAGTACTTC
TRBV18,15,NA,NA,TRBJ1-1,CASSPRAQWNTEAFF,TGTGCCAGCTCACCGCGGGCCCAATGGAACACTGAAGCTTTCTTT
TRBV5-6,15,NA,few,TRBJ1-1,CASSLGYRDPLGAFF,TGTGCCAGCAGCTTGGGGTACCGGGACCCCCTGGGCGCTTTCTTT
TRBV5-1,15,NA,NA,TRBJ2-3,CASSEHGLQTDTQYF,TGCGCCAGCAGTGAACACGGACTACAAACAGATACGCAGTATTTT
TRBV9,16,NA,NA,TRBJ1-6,CASSVEGSSYNSPLHF,TGTGCCAGCAGCGTAGAAGGGTCCTCCTATAATTCACCCCTCCACTTT
TRBV12-3/TRBV12-4,13,NA,NA,TRBJ1-4,CASSLTVPEKLFF,TGTGCCAGCAGTTTGACCGTACCGGAAAAACTGTTTTTT
TRBV7-9,15,NA,once,TRBJ1-5,CASSLGAAAEEPQHF,TGTGCCAGCAGCTTAGGGGCAGCAGCAGAGGAGCCCCAGCATTTT
TRBV6-1,14,NA,NA,TRBJ1-1,CASSEGLENTEAFF,TGTGCCAGCAGTGAGGGGTTGGAGAACACTGAAGCTTTCTTT
TRBV5-1,14,NA,NA,TRBJ2-5,CASSKGTTGETQYF,TGCGCCAGCAGCAAGGGTACCACGGGGGAGACCCAGTACTTC
TRBV6-4,14,NA,NA,TRBJ2-2,CASSDLALTGELFF,TGTGCCAGCAGTGACTTGGCGCTCACCGGGGAGCTGTTTTTT
TRBV7-2,15,TRBD1,NA,TRBJ2-1,CASSFDRGSYNEQFF,TGTGCCAGCAGCTTCGACAGGGGTTCATACAATGAGCAGTTCTTC
TRBV6-2/TRBV6-3,14,NA,NA,TRBJ1-2,CASSVTFLEYGYTF,TGTGCCAGCAGTGTCACGTTTCTCGAGTATGGCTACACCTTC
TRBV19,13,NA,few,TRBJ2-2,CASSIDRPGELFF,TGTGCCAGTAGTATAGATCGACCCGGGGAGCTGTTTTTT
TRBV15,14,TRBD2,NA,TRBJ2-7,CATSRVAGDYEQYF,TGTGCCACCAGCAGAGTAGCGGGAGACTACGAGCAGTACTTC
TRBV6-5,15,TRBD1,NA,TRBJ1-2,CASSYTGGLNYGYTF,TGTGCCAGCAGTTATACAGGGGGCCTTAACTATGGCTACACCTTC
TRBV2,13,TRBD1,NA,TRBJ2-7,CASLPGQGYEQYF,TGTGCCAGCCTCCCGGGACAGGGTTACGAGCAGTACTTC
TRBV5-1,17,NA,NA,TRBJ2-1,CASSLVAGSASYNEQFF,TGCGCCAGCAGCTTGGTTGCAGGGTCGGCGTCCTACAATGAGCAGTTCTTC
TRBV6-5,16,NA,NA,TRBJ2-3,CASSYSSLSATDTQYF,TGTGCCAGCAGTTATTCGAGCCTGTCAGCTACAGATACGCAGTATTTT
TRBV5-1,15,NA,NA,TRBJ2-7,CASSVGQSFSYEQYF,TGCGCCAGCAGCGTAGGACAGAGTTTCTCCTACGAGCAGTACTTC
TRBV6-1,13,TRBD1,NA,TRBJ2-7,CASRLQGEGEQYF,TGTGCCAGCAGATTACAGGGGGAAGGCGAGCAGTACTTC
TRBV5-1,15,NA,NA,TRBJ2-3,CASSSTSFGTDTQYF,TGCGCCAGCAGCTCTACTAGCTTCGGCACAGATACGCAGTATTTT
TRBV19,15,NA,NA,TRBJ1-2,CASSIKGTVDYGYTF,TGTGCCAGTAGTATAAAAGGGACGGTTGACTATGGCTACACCTTC
TRBV10-3,12,NA,NA,TRBJ1-1,CAISEDRRGAFF,TGTGCCATCAGTGAGGACAGGAGAGGAGCTTTCTTT
TRBV7-8,15,NA,NA,TRBJ1-2,CASSLVGTQNYGYTF,TGTGCCAGCAGCTTAGTCGGGACCCAGAACTATGGCTACACCTTC
TRBV6-5,15,TRBD2,NA,TRBJ2-7,CASSAAGTSLYEQYF,TGTGCCAGCAGCGCCGCCGGGACTAGCCTTTACGAGCAGTACTTC
TRBV3-1/TRBV3-2,14,NA,NA,TRBJ1-2,CASSQTEAGTVYTF,TGTGCCAGCAGCCAAACCGAAGCGGGCACCGTCTACACCTTC
TRBV20-1,17,NA,NA,TRBJ2-7,CSASPLILWDGSYEQYF,TGCAGTGCTAGTCCTCTGATCCTCTGGGACGGCTCCTACGAGCAGTACTTC
TRBV18,13,NA,NA,TRBJ1-1,CASSRRSDTEAFF,TGTGCCAGCTCACGAAGATCAGACACTGAAGCTTTCTTT
TRBV2,13,NA,NA,TRBJ2-5,CASKVESGETQYF,TGTGCCAGCAAGGTAGAATCCGGAGAGACCCAGTACTTC
TRBV3-1/TRBV3-2,14,TRBD1,NA,TRBJ1-5,CASSQGQGNQPQHF,TGTGCCAGCAGCCAGGGACAGGGCAATCAGCCCCAGCATTTT
TRBV6-5,14,TRBD2,few,TRBJ2-7,CASKAGPRDYEQYF,TGTGCCAGCAAAGCGGGACCCCGGGACTACGAGCAGTACTTC
TRBV5-1,12,NA,once,TRBJ2-3,CASSTTGDTQYF,TGCGCCAGCAGCACAACTGGGGATACGCAGTATTTT
TRBV7-9,18,NA,few,TRBJ2-6,CASSSRAGTASGANVLTF,TGTGCCAGCAGCTCCCGGGCAGGGACCGCCTCTGGGGCCAACGTCCTGACTTTC
TRBV5-6,14,NA,NA,TRBJ1-2,CASSSIRTVYGYTF,TGTGCCAGCAGCTCTATCAGAACGGTCTATGGCTACACCTTC
TRBV30,13,NA,NA,TRBJ1-2,CAWNPSGWGGYTF,TGTGCCTGGAACCCAAGTGGGTGGGGTGGCTACACCTTC
TRBV11-3,20,TRBD1,NA,TRBJ2-7,CASSLEIMGSYGTVAYEQYF,TGTGCCAGCAGCTTAGAAATAATGGGCTCCTATGGGACAGTTGCCTACGAGCAGTACTTC
TRBV12-3/TRBV12-4,12,NA,few,TRBJ1-2,CASSFWGYGYTF,TGTGCCAGCAGTTTTTGGGGGTACGGCTACACCTTC
TRBV3-1/TRBV3-2,17,NA,few,TRBJ2-7,CASSQDLSNTDPYEQYF,TGTGCCAGCAGCCAAGATTTGAGCAACACGGATCCCTACGAGCAGTACTTC
TRBV6-1,15,NA,NA,TRBJ1-5,CASSERVSGNQPQHF,TGTGCCAGCAGTGAAAGGGTCTCTGGCAATCAGCCCCAGCATTTT
TRBV7-8,15,TRBD2,NA,TRBJ2-5,CATQGLAGEQETQYF,TGTGCCACCCAGGGACTAGCGGGGGAGCAAGAGACCCAGTACTTC
TRBV30,15,NA,NA,TRBJ1-2,CAWSVGPKINYGYTF,TGTGCCTGGAGTGTCGGCCCGAAAATTAACTATGGCTACACCTTC
TRBV1,15,NA,NA,TRBJ2-3,CTSSQGPSATDTQYF,TGCACCAGCAGCCAAGGCCCTAGCGCAACAGATACGCAGTATTTT
TRBV5-1,14,NA,NA,TRBJ2-7,CASSLGGAAYEQYF,TGCGCCAGCAGCTTGGGGGGGGCCGCGTACGAGCAGTACTTC
TRBV5-1,14,NA,NA,TRBJ2-2,CASSANIGGGELFF,TGCGCCAGCAGCGCCAACATAGGGGGCGGGGAGCTGTTTTTT
TRBV2,15,NA,NA,TRBJ2-2,CASSPSSGWAGELFF,TGTGCCAGCAGTCCATCTTCAGGGTGGGCCGGGGAGCTGTTTTTT
TRBV5-4,15,NA,NA,TRBJ2-2,CASSLALSTTGELFF,TGTGCCAGCAGCTTGGCTTTGTCGACCACCGGGGAGCTGTTTTTT
TRBV5-4,14,NA,NA,TRBJ1-6,CASSSQGVNSPLHF,TGTGCCAGCAGCTCACAGGGAGTGAATTCACCCCTCCACTTT
TRBV9,18,NA,NA,TRBJ1-1,CASSVDDRSGDTNTEAFF,TGTGCCAGCAGCGTAGACGATAGGTCAGGGGACACAAACACTGAAGCTTTCTTT
TRBV18,15,NA,NA,TRBJ2-1,CASSPVSYSYNEQFF,TGTGCCAGCTCACCAGTAAGCTACTCCTACAATGAGCAGTTCTTC
TRBV3-1/TRBV3-2,17,NA,NA,TRBJ2-6,CASSYGPRGGGANVLTF,TGTGCCAGCAGCTACGGCCCGCGGGGCGGTGGGGCCAACGTCCTGACTTTC
TRBV4-2,16,TRBD2,NA,TRBJ2-1,CASSRQLAGGDNEQFF,TGTGCCAGCAGCCGCCAACTAGCGGGAGGGGACAATGAGCAGTTCTTC
TRBV6-1,15,TRBD2,NA,TRBJ2-4,CASSDASGGAGIQYF,TGTGCCAGCAGTGATGCTAGCGGGGGGGCAGGCATTCAGTACTTC